This T cell receptor (beta chain) is drawn from a study of regulatory T cells in long-lasting Graves disease. Study results and limitations: TRBV28, TRBJ1-2 and TRBJ2-5 were segments that persistent disease favored. Less diverse TCR repertoires were seen in persistent Graves' patients than in newly diagnosed ones.

This clonotype was seen repeatedly, ten times or more. Its antigen is currently unknown. Building of the TCR beta libraries involved iRepertoire HTBI primers and Arm-PCR of CDR3 regions. MiXCR, applied by TCRdb to the multiplex PCR reads, yields one record per CDR3 protein. The sample carries a few hundred thousand distinct CDR3 sequences, 16% recorded once. Specified time point: newly diagnosed GD, antithyroid drugs for less than 3 months. PBMCs provided the RNA from which the TCR library was made. Per the germline V gene, CDR1 is KGHSH and CDR2 is LQKENI. V was pared by 0 bases and J by 2 bases, with 8 bases between. This CDR3 has 15 amino acids. A further study also used this sample, focusing on T cells in Graves' hyperthyroidism and ophthalmopathy. That paper states: Diagnoses were established using clinical symptoms, serum thyroxine and TRAb, thyroid ultrasound and orbital computed tomography. RT-PCR in the first round (using the HTBI primer set) targeted the TCR CDR3.

The sample consisted of peripheral blood mononuclear cells (PBMCs), taken at new diagnosis, from a patient treated with antithyroid drugs. The sequence came from a man aged 40-49 years with Graves disease. The chain links TRBV18 to TRBJ2-1; D is uncertain. The CDR3 is CASSPPASPYNEQFF. The DNA of the CDR3 is TGTGCCAGCTCACCACCTGCCTCCCCCTACAATGAGCAGTTCTTC. Based on the CDR3 plus reference TRBV18 and TRBJ2-1, the full variable domain is NAGVMQNPRHLVRRRGQEARLRCSPMKGHSHVYWYRQLPEEGLKFMVYLQKENIIDESGMPKERFSAEFPKEGPSILRIQQVVRGDSAAYFCASSPPASPYNEQFFGPGTRLTVL.